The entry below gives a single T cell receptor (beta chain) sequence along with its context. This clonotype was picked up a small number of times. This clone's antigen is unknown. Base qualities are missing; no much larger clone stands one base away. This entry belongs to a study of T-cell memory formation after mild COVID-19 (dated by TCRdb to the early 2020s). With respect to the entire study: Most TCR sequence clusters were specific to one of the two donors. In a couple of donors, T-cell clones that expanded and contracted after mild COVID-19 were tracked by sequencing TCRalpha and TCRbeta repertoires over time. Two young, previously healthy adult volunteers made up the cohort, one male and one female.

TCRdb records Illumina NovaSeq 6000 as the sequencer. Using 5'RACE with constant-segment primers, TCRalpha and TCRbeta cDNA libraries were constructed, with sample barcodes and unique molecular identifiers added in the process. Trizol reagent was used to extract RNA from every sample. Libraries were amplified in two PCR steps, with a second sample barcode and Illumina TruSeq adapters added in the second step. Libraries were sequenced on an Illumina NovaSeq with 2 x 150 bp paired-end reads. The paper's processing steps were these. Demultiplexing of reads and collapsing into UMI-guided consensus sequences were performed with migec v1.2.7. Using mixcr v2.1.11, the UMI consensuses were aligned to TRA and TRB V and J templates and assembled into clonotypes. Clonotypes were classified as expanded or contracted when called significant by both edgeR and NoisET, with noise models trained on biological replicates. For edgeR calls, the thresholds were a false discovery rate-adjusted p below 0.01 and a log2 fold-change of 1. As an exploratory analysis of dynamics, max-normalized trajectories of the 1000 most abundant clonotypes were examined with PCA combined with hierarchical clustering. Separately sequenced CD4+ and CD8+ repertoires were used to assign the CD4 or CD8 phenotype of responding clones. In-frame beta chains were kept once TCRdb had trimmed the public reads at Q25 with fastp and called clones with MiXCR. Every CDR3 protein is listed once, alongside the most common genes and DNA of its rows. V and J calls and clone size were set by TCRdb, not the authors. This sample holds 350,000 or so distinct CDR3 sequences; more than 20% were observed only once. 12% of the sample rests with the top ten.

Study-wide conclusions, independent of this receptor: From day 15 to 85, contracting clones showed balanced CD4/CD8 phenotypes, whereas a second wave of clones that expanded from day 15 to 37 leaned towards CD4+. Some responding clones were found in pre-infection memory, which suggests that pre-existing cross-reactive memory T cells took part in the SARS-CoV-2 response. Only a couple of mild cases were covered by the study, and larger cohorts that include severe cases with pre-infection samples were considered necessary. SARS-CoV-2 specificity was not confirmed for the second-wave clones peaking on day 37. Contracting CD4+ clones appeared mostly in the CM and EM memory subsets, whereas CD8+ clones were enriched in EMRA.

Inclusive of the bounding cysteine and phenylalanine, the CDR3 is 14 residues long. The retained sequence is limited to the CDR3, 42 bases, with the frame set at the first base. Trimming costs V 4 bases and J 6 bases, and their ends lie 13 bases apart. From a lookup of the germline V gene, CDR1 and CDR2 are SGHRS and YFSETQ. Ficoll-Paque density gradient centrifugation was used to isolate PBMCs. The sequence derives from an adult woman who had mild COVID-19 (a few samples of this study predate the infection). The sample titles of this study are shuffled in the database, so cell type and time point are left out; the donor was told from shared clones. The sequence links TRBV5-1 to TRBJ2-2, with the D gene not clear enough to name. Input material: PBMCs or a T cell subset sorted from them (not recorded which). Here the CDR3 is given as CASSPESGPGELFF. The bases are TGCGCCAGCAGCCCCGAATCGGGCCCCGGGGAGCTGTTTTTT.